This T cell receptor (beta chain) was identified in a study of yellow fever vaccine responses in identical twins. Study-wide points: Reportedly, twins showed a vaccine T cell response that looked partly convergent and partly personalized.

Trimming cost V 5 bases and J 8 bases, with 12 bases left between them. The CDR3 sequence is 13 residues long. Germline CDR1 MDHEN, CDR2 SYDVKM. One entry per CDR3 protein results from TCRdb running MiXCR on the RT-PCR reads. The data contain approximately 10,000 distinct CDR3 sequences, 77% of them singletons. This clonotype was seen a few times. Its antigen is not known. Here the sequenced sample was T cells from blood (PBMCs), unsorted or a sorted subset (not recorded which), taken before or after yellow fever vaccination (not recorded which). The receptor was isolated from a woman between 18 and 29 years old who received the yellow fever vaccine. The rearrangement links TRBV28 to TRBJ1-4; D gene unclear. CDR3 sequence (DNA): TGTGCCAGCAGTCAGAGGTCGGGAGAAAAACTGTTTTTT. Translated, it gives CASSQRSGEKLFF.